This section outlines one TCR beta chain sequence together with its context. Its antigen is not known. This specimen belongs to a study of T cells expressing NK-cell markers. The wider study: Seropositivity for HCMV was found in most of the eight sequenced donors, with one seronegative. Findings and caveats of the study: There were a handful of donors in whom these clonotypes also led the CD3+CD56-NKG2C+ fraction.

TCRdb re-analyzed the 5' RACE reads; it lists each CDR3 protein once, without DNA. In total, the table holds some 340,000 distinct CDR3 sequences. Per the germline V gene, CDR1 is MNHNS and CDR2 is SASEGT. This CDR3 contains 16 residues. The J gene is TRBJ1-2, the V gene TRBV6-1. Sequencing input: blood T cells: a sorted CD56 or NKG2C T cell subset, CD4+ or CD8+ T cells, or bulk PBMC T cells (not recorded which). This TCR was sampled from a man aged 18-75 years in good health. This CDR3 is CASSSRGAGSNYGYTF.